One and the same sample provided the 28 T cell receptor beta chains below, sequenced in a study of radiation and T cells in renal cell carcinoma. Sequencing used immunoSEQ multiplex PCR; TCRdb keeps in-frame clones, though not all of them. Among 150,000 or so clones listed, about 88% were seen once. Time point meaning: blood 4 weeks post-SBRT, at nephrectomy. The treatment denotes: 15 Gy SBRT to primary tumor, nephrectomy 4 weeks later. The source material was blood, sampled from a patient whose treatment included radiotherapy and nephrectomy. The receptors here all came from a woman aged 45 to 65 with renal cell carcinoma.

The chain links TRBV28 to TRBJ1-6, with D possibly TRBD1 on 6 matching bases. This CDR3 has 15 amino acids. Germline assignment: CDR1 MDHEN and CDR2 SYDVKM. Deletions cut 6 bases from V and 10 bases from J, with 19 bases between. The DNA of the CDR3 is TGTGCCAGCAGCCTCAACACGGGGGCTTGGTCACCCCTCCACTTT. It encodes CASSLNTGAWSPLHF.

This chain joins TRBV2 and TRBJ1-5, with D perhaps TRBD1 (6 bases). The V and J ends lost 5 bases and 3 bases respectively, with 11 bases between them. CDR1 and CDR2 from the germline V gene are SNHLY and FYNNEI. The CDR3 is made up of 14 amino acids. CDR3 in amino acids: CASSLDRLNQPQHF. The DNA of the CDR3 is TGTGCCAGCAGTCTGGACAGACTCAATCAGCCCCAGCATTTT.

This clone has only a few counts. CDR3 nucleotides: TGTGCCAGCAGTGTGGCGGGGAACACTGAAGCTTTCTTT. This encodes CASSVAGNTEAFF. The genes are TRBV2 and TRBJ1-1; D unclear. The ends were cut back, 4 bases at V and 1 base at J, with 7 bases in the middle. CDR1 is SNHLY, CDR2 FYNNEI, per germline. The CDR3 is 13 residues long.

This chain joins TRBV6-5 and TRBJ1-1, with 7 bases that match TRBD1. Germline V gives CDR1 MNHEY, CDR2 SVGAGI. J was trimmed by 10 bases and V by 1 base; bases with no gene match: 9. The CDR3 consists of 14 residues. The CDR3 loop reads CASSYFQTGRVAFF. The CDR3 bases are TGTGCCAGCAGTTACTTCCAGACAGGGCGAGTAGCTTTCTTT.

The rearrangement links TRBV6-1 to TRBJ2-5; TRBD2 matches at 11 bases. Germline V gene lookup returns CDR1 MNHNS and CDR2 SASEGT. This CDR3 comprises 16 residues. J lost 1 base, V lost 3 bases, and 4 bases had no gene match. The CDR3 sequence: CASSEGLAVLQETQYF. The CDR3 DNA reads TGTGCCAGCAGTGAGGGACTAGCGGTACTCCAAGAGACCCAGTACTTC.

The CDR3 DNA follows: TGTGCCAGTAGTCGTGTGTTAGCGGGGCAAGAGACCCAGTACTTC. Amino acid sequence: CASSRVLAGQETQYF. The genes are TRBV19 and TRBJ2-5; 8 bases match TRBD2. Germline V gene data show CDR1 as LNHDA and CDR2 as SQIVND (reference sequence). The junction had 7 bases not matched to a gene; V was cut back by 5 bases and J by 2 bases. CDR3 length equals 15 residues.

This chain uses TRBV21-1 with TRBJ2-1; the listed D gene, TRBD1, was not tested against the DNA. TRBV21-1 is reported as a pseudogene. This CDR3 region has 14 residues. The CDR3 sequence is CASSKEVTENEQFF. The CDR3 bases are TGTGCCAGCAGCAAAGAGGTGACAGAGAATGAGCAGTTCTTC.

The chain is built from TRBV9 and TRBJ2-2; a weak D match, TRBD2 (6 bases). The V gene's germline CDR1 is SGDLS and CDR2 YYNGEE. V gave up 1 base and J gave up 7 bases, with 17 bases separating them. This CDR3 is 16 amino acids long. CDR3 nucleotides: TGTGCCAGCAGCGTACGGCTGGACGCGGGGAGCGGGGAGCTGTTTTTT. Encoded protein: CASSVRLDAGSGELFF.

The genes are TRBV11-2 and TRBJ2-3; 7 bases agree with TRBD1. Per the germline V gene, CDR1 is SGHAT and CDR2 is FQNNGV. This CDR3 has 17 residues. V dropped 3 bases and J dropped 0; count of bases not matched to a gene: 9. The CDR3: CASSFGARQGSTDTQYF. In DNA, the CDR3 is TGTGCCAGCAGCTTTGGGGCGAGACAGGGTAGCACAGATACGCAGTATTTT.

The CDR3 here is CASSSQVFQETQYF. DNA of the CDR3: TGTGCCAGCAGCTCTCAGGTTTTCCAAGAGACCCAGTACTTC. The V and J genes are TRBV5-8 and TRBJ2-5; D gene unclear. V dropped 3 bases and J dropped 1 base, with 10 bases sitting between them. The length of the CDR3 is 14 residues. The V gene's germline CDR1 is SGHTS and CDR2 YDEGEE. Together with reference TRBV5-8 and TRBJ2-5, the CDR3 gives the full variable domain: EAGVTQSPTHLIKTRGQQATLRCSPISGHTSVYWYQQALGLGLQFLLWYDEGEERNRGNFPPRFSGRQFPNYSSELNVNALELEDSALYLCASSSQVFQETQYFGPGTRLLVL.

J is TRBJ2-3 and V is TRBV6-5, with D hard to call. Germline CDR1 reads MNHEY; CDR2 reads SVGAGI. V lost 4 bases and J lost 4, with 3 bases in between. The CDR3 has 11 amino acids. CDR3 residues: CASSLADTQYF. CDR3 bases: TGTGCCAGCAGTTTGGCAGATACGCAGTATTTT.

This clone was seen only once. The chain employs TRBV29-1 and TRBJ2-3; TRBD2 might be the D (7 bases). There are 16 residues in the CDR3. The V gene's germline CDR1 is SQVTM and CDR2 ANQGSEA. Trimming took off 5 bases at V and 2 bases at J, with 20 bases between the two ends. The DNA for the CDR3 is TGCAGCGTTCGATCTCGGGGGCGGGGGCCCACAGATACGCAGTATTTT. This codes for CSVRSRGRGPTDTQYF.

This clone was observed a few times. The chain couples TRBV7-6 to TRBJ1-1; the match to TRBD1 covers 7 bases. The germline CDR1 and CDR2 sequences are SGHVS and FNYEAQ. J was trimmed by 0 bases and V by 7 bases; bases with no gene match: 11. This CDR3 is built from 16 residues. CDR3 sequence (DNA): TGTGCCAGCATCCCAGGGGGGGGACAGCTGAACACTGAAGCTTTCTTT. Translating it yields CASIPGGGQLNTEAFF. The full variable domain, in which reference TRBV7-6 and TRBJ1-1 provide the parts outside the CDR3, is GAGVSQSPRYKVTKRGQDVALRCDPISGHVSLYWYRQALGQGPEFLTYFNYEAQQDKSGLPNDRFSAERPEGSISTLTIQRTEQRDSAMYRCASIPGGGQLNTEAFFGQGTRLTVV.

The chain combines TRBV11-1 with TRBJ1-1; no clear D gene. The germline gives CDR1 SGHAT, CDR2 FQDESV (reference sequence). Trimming shortened V by 5 bases and J by 3 bases, and 4 bases separated the two germline ends. The length of the CDR3 is 11 residues. This CDR3 reads CASSRDTEAFF. For the CDR3, the DNA is TGTGCCAGCAGCAGGGACACTGAAGCTTTCTTT.

V is TRBV4-1 and J is TRBJ2-7; 10 bases agree with TRBD2. The CDR3 length is 16 residues. Germline loops: CDR1 MGHRA, CDR2 YSYEKL. V lost 0 bases and J lost 0; bases outside the gene matches: 2. This chain's CDR3 is CASSQETSGDSYEQYF. In DNA, the CDR3 is TGCGCCAGCAGCCAAGAAACTAGCGGGGACTCCTACGAGCAGTACTTC.

The chain carries TRBV7-9 and TRBJ1-4, with TRBD1 matching over 8 bases. This CDR3 comprises 16 residues. Germline V gene lookup returns CDR1 SEHNR and CDR2 FQNEAQ (reference sequence). Trimming removed 5 bases from V and 7 bases from J; junction bases left unmatched: 12. CDR3 sequence reads: CASSPRRTGRGEKLFF. DNA of the CDR3: TGTGCCAGCAGCCCACGCCGGACAGGGCGAGGTGAAAAACTGTTTTTT.

CDR3 in DNA: TGCGCCAGCAGTTCCCTTCCGGGACAGGGACCTGGGAATTCACCCCTCCACTTT. Its protein is CASSSLPGQGPGNSPLHF. The chain couples TRBV10-1 to TRBJ1-6, with 9 bases fitting TRBD1. Trimming cost V 5 bases and J 7 bases; bases outside gene matches: 15. The CDR3 runs to 18 residues. Germline values: CDR1 WNHNN, CDR2 SYGVQD (reference sequence).

This chain connects TRBV18 to TRBJ1-1; D might be TRBD1 (5 bases). V gave up 3 bases and J gave up 1 base, with 12 bases separating them. The CDR3 sequence is 15 residues long. Germline V lookup: CDR1 KGHSH, CDR2 LQKENI. The CDR3 DNA reads TGTGCCAGCTCACCGCGGGAGGGGCCGAACACTGAAGCTTTCTTT. The encoded protein is CASSPREGPNTEAFF.

The V gene is TRBV6-1, the J gene TRBJ2-1, with D tentatively TRBD2 (7 bases). CDR3 length: 13 amino acids. The ends were cut back, 6 bases at V and 4 bases at J, with 10 bases in the middle. The germline V gene has CDR1 MNHNS and CDR2 SASEGT. CDR3 sequence: CASRGGEYNEQFF. DNA of the CDR3: TGTGCCAGCAGAGGGGGGGAATACAATGAGCAGTTCTTC.

The rearrangement uses TRBV12-5 and TRBJ2-3, with 9 positions matching TRBD1. The CDR3 consists of 14 residues. The germline V gene has CDR1 LGHNT and CDR2 FRNRAP. Losses at the gene ends were 6 bases for V and 7 bases for J; bases not matched to a gene: 8. In DNA form, the CDR3 reads TGTGCTAGTGGCCGGGACAGGGTTGGGCATACGCAGTATTTT. Amino acids: CASGRDRVGHTQYF.

The rearrangement uses TRBV9 and TRBJ1-6, with a weak D call TRBD1 (6 bases). The CDR3 is 15 amino acids. V was trimmed by 7 bases and J by 4 bases, leaving 15 bases between them. Germline CDR1 SGDLS, CDR2 YYNGEE. CDR3: CASGEQGSYNSPLHF. The CDR3 DNA reads as TGTGCCAGCGGAGAACAGGGCTCTTATAATTCACCCCTCCACTTT.

The CDR3 sequence is CASSGTLRDTEAFF. Written as DNA, the CDR3 is TGCGCCAGCAGTGGGACCCTCCGAGACACTGAAGCTTTCTTT. V and J are TRBV5-1 and TRBJ1-1; TRBD1 is a possible D gene (5 bases). The CDR3 has 14 amino acids. Per the germline V gene, CDR1 is SGHRS and CDR2 is YFSETQ. Trimming cost V 5 bases and J 3 bases, with 14 bases left between them.

This chain uses TRBV7-9 with TRBJ1-3, with D unclear. Trimming removed 5 bases at V and 7 bases at J, with 12 bases between. CDR1 and CDR2 (germline): SEHNR, FQNEAQ (reference sequence). The CDR3 covers 13 residues. The CDR3 DNA is TGTGCCAGCAGCAAAGGCAGTATTAACACCATATATTTT. Translating gives CASSKGSINTIYF.

The CDR3 spells CASRRVAGEVGETQYF. The CDR3 nucleotides read TGTGCCAGTAGGAGGGTAGCGGGGGAAGTTGGGGAGACCCAGTACTTC. The chain combines TRBV19 with TRBJ2-5, with 9 nucleotides matching TRBD2. The CDR3 extends over 16 amino acids. Germline trimming cut 6 bases from V and 5 bases from J; bases unmatched to any gene: 13. Germline V gene sequence: CDR1 LNHDA, CDR2 SQIVND (reference sequence).

The chain links TRBV2 to TRBJ2-3; TRBD2 agrees at 8 bases. The CDR3 contains 16 residues. The junction had 10 bases not matched to a gene; V was cut back by 7 bases and J by 1 base. CDR1 and CDR2 (germline): SNHLY, FYNNEI. The DNA of the CDR3 is TGTGCCAGCACCCAAGAGGAACTAGCGGGCACAGATACGCAGTATTTT. It translates to CASTQEELAGTDTQYF.

The chain uses TRBV7-6 and TRBJ2-2, with 7 bases fitting TRBD1. The CDR3 loop spans 15 amino acids. V shed 5 bases and J 3 bases; nucleotides not matched to a gene: 6. In germline, CDR1 is SGHVS, CDR2 FNYEAQ. The CDR3 DNA reads TGTGCCAGCAGCCCGACAGGGCAGGACACCGGGGAGCTGTTTTTT. As protein: CASSPTGQDTGELFF.

The table lists this clone with a count of one. The chain joins TRBV5-6 to TRBJ2-5, with 10 bases lining up with TRBD2. This CDR3 contains 17 residues. In germline, CDR1 is SGHDT, CDR2 YYEEEE. V trimming: 0 bases; J trimming: 2 bases; junction bases outside the gene matches: 7. The CDR3 spells CASSLGLAGGGQETQYF. DNA of the CDR3: TGTGCCAGCAGCTTGGGACTAGCGGGTGGTGGGCAAGAGACCCAGTACTTC.

CDR3 coding DNA: TGTGCCAGCATTTCATTCCGGGACAGGCGCTATGGCTACACCTTC. Translation gives CASISFRDRRYGYTF. The chain couples TRBV2 to TRBJ1-2, with 8 bases lining up with TRBD1. In germline, CDR1 is SNHLY, CDR2 FYNNEI. With 7 bases clipped from V and 4 bases from J, the junction kept 11 bases outside the gene matches. CDR3 size: 15 residues.